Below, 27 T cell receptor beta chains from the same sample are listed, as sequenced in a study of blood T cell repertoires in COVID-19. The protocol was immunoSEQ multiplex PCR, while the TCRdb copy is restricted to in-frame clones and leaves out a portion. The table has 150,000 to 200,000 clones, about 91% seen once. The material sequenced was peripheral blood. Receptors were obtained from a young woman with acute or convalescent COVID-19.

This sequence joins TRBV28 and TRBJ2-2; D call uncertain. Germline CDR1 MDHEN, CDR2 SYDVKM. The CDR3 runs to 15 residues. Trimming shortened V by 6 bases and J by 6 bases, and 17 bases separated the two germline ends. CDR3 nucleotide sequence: TGTGCCAGCAGCCCTGCTCCGCACTTCGCCGGGGAGCTGTTTTTT. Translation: CASSPAPHFAGELFF.

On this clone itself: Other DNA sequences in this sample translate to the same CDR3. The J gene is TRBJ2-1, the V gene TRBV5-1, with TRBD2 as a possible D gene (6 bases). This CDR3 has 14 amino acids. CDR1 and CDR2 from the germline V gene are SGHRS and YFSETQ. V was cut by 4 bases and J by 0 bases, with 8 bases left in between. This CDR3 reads CASSPGGSYNEQFF. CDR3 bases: TGCGCCAGCAGCCCCGGGGGCTCCTACAATGAGCAGTTCTTC.

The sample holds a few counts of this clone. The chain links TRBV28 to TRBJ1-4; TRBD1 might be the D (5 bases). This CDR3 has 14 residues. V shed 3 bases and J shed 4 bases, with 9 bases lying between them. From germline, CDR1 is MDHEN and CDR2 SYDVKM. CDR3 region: CASSFRQLNEKLFF. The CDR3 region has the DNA TGTGCCAGCAGTTTTAGACAGCTTAATGAAAAACTGTTTTTT.

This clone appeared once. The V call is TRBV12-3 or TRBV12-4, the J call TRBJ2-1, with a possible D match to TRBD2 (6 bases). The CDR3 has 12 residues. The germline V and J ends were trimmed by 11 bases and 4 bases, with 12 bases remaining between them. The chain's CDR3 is CAGGSSYNEQFF. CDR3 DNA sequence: TGTGCCGGGGGGTCTTCATACAATGAGCAGTTCTTC.

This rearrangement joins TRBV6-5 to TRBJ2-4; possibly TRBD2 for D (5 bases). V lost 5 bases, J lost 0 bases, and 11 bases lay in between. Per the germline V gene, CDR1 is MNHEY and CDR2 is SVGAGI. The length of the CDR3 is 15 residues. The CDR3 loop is CASSRDGLAKNIQYF. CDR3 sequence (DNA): TGTGCCAGCAGTCGCGACGGACTAGCCAAAAACATTCAGTACTTC.

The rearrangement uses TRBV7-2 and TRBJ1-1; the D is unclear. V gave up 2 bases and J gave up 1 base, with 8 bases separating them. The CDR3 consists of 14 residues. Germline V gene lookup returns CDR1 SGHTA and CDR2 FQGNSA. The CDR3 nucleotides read TGTGCCAGCAGCTTAAGACATTCGAACACTGAAGCTTTCTTT. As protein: CASSLRHSNTEAFF.

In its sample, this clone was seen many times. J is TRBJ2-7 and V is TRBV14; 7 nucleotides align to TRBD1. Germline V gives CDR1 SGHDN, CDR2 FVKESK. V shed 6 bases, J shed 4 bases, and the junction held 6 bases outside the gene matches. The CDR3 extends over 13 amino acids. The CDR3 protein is CASSRTGVYEQYF. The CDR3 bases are TGTGCCAGCAGTCGTACAGGGGTTTACGAGCAGTACTTC.

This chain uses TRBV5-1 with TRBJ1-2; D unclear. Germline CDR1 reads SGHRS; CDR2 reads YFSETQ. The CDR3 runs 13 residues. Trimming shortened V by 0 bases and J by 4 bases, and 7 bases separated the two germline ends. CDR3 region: CASSLGGSYGYTF. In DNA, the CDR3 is TGCGCCAGCAGCTTGGGAGGGAGCTATGGCTACACCTTC.

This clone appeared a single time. In nucleotides, the CDR3 is TGCAGTGCTAGTGGACTAGCGGGAGGGCCGTGGGAAGGCGGGGAGCTGTTTTTT. As protein: CSASGLAGGPWEGGELFF. The V gene is TRBV20-1, the J gene TRBJ2-2; 15 bases agree with TRBD2. J lost 7 bases, V lost 3 bases, and 12 bases had no gene match. CDR3 length equals 18 residues. CDR1 is DFQATT, CDR2 SNEGSKA, per germline (reference sequence).

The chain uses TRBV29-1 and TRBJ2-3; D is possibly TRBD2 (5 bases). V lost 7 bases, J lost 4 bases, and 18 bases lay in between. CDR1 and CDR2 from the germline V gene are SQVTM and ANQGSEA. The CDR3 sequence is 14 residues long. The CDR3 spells CSASLWGSADTQYF. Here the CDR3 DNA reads TGCAGCGCGTCGCTCTGGGGTAGCGCAGATACGCAGTATTTT.

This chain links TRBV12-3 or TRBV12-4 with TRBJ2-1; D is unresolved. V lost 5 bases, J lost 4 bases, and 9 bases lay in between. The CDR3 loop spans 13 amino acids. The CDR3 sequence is CASSQRSYNEQFF. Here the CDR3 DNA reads TGTGCCAGCAGTCAAAGGAGTTACAATGAGCAGTTCTTC.

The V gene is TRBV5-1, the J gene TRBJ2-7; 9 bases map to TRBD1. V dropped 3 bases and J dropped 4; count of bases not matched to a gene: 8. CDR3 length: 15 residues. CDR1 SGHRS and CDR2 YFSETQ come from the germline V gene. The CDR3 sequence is CASSSSWTGDYEQYF. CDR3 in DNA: TGCGCCAGCAGCTCCTCTTGGACAGGGGATTACGAGCAGTACTTC.

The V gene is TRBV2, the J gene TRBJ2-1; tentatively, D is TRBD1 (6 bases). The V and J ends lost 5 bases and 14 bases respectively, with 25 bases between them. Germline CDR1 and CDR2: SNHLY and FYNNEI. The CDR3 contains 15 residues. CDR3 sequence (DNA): TGTGCCAGCAGTTCCCAGGGGATAAACCTCCTTAATAAGTTCTTC. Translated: CASSSQGINLLNKFF.

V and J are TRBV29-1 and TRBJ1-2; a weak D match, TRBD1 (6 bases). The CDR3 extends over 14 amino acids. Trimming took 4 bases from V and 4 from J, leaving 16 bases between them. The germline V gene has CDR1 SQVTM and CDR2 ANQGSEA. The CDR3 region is CSVGMGGPLYGYTF. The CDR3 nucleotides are TGCAGCGTTGGTATGGGGGGGCCCCTCTATGGCTACACCTTC.

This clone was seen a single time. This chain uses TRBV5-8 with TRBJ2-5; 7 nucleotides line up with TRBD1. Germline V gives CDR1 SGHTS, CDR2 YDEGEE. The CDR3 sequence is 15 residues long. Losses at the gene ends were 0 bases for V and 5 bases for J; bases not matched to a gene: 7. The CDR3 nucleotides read TGTGCCAGCAGCTTGGAACAGGGGAACTGGGAGACCCAGTACTTC. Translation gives CASSLEQGNWETQYF.

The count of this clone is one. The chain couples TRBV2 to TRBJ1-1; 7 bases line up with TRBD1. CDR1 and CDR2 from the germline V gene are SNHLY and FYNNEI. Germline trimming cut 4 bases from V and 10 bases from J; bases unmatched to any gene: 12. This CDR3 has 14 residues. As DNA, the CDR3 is TGTGCCAGCAGTGTCGCGGGGCAGGGGGTGACAGCTTTCTTT. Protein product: CASSVAGQGVTAFF.

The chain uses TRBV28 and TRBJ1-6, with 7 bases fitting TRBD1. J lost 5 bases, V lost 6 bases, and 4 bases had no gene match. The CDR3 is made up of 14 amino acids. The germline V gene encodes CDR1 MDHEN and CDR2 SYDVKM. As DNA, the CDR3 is TGTGCCAGCAGAAGAGGGGGCGATAATTCACCCCTCCACTTT. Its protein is CASRRGGDNSPLHF.

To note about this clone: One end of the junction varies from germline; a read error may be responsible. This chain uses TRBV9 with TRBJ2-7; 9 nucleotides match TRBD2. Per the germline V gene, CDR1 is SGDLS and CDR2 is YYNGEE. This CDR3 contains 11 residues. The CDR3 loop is CASSGGREVHF. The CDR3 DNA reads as TGTGCCAGCAGCGGCGGGAGGGAAGTCCACTTC.

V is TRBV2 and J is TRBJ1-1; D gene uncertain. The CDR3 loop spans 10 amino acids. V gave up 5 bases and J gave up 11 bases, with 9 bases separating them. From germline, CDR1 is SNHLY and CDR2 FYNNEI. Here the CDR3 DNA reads TGTGCCAGCAGTTTCCCCGGGGCTTTCTTT. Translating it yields CASSFPGAFF. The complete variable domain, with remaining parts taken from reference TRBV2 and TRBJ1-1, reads EPEVTQTPSHQVTQMGQEVILRCVPISNHLYFYWYRQILGQKVEFLVSFYNNEISEKSEIFDDQFSVERPDGSNFTLKIRSTKLEDSAMYFCASSFPGAFFGQGTRLTVV.

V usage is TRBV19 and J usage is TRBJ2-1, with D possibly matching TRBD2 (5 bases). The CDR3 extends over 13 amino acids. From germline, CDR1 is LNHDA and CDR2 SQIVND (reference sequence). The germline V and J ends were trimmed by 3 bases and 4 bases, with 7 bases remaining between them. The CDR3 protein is CASSIRGYNEQFF. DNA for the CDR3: TGTGCCAGTAGTATCCGGGGATACAATGAGCAGTTCTTC.

The chain's CDR3 is CATQAQLKFF. In DNA form, the CDR3 reads TGCGCCACCCAGGCCCAACTGAAGTTCTTC. The gene calls are TRBV10-2 and TRBJ2-1; D unresolved. The CDR3 length is 10 residues. The V gene lost 10 bases and the J gene lost 14 bases, with 15 bases spanning the gap. CDR1 and CDR2 from the germline V gene are WSHSY and SAAADI.

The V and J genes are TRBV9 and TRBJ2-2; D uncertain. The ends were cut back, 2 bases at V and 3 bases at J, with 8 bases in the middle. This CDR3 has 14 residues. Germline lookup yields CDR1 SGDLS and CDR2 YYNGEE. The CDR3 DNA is TGTGCCAGCAGCGTTCAAGCCCACACCGGGGAGCTGTTTTTT. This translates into CASSVQAHTGELFF. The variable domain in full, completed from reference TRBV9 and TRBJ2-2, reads DSGVTQTPKHLITATGQRVTLRCSPRSGDLSVYWYQQSLDQGLQFLIQYYNGEERAKGNILERFSAQQFPDLHSELNLSSLELGDSALYFCASSVQAHTGELFFGEGSRLTVL.

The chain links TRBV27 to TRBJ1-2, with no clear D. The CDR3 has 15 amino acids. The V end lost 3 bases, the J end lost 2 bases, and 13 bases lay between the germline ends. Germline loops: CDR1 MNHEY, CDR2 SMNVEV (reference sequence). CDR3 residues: CASSFLGINNYGYTF. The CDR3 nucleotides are TGTGCCAGCAGTTTCCTTGGCATTAACAACTATGGCTACACCTTC.

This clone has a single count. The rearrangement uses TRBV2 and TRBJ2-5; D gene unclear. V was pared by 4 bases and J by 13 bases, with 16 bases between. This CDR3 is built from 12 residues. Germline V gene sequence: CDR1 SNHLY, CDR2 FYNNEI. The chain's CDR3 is CASSGVRDWRYF. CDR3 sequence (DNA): TGTGCCAGCAGTGGCGTTCGCGACTGGAGGTACTTC.

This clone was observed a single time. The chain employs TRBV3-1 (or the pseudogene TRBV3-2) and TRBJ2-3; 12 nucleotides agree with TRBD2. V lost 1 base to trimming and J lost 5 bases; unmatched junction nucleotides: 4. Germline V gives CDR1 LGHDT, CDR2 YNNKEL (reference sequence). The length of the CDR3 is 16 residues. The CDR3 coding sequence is TGTGCCAGCAGCCAAGTCCCGGGACTAGCGGGAGATACGCAGTATTTT. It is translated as CASSQVPGLAGDTQYF.

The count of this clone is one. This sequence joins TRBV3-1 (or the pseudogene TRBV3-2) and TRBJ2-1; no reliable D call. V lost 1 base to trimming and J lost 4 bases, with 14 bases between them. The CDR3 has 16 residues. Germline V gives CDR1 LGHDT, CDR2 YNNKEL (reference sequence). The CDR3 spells CASSQGLRHTYNEQFF. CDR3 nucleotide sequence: TGTGCCAGCAGCCAAGGACTTAGGCACACGTACAATGAGCAGTTCTTC.

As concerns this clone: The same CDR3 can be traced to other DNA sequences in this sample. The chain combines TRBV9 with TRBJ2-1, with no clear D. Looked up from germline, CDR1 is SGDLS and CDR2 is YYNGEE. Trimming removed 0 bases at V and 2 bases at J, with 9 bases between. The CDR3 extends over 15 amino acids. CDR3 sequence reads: CASSVELSPYNEQFF. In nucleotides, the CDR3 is TGTGCCAGCAGCGTAGAACTAAGTCCCTACAATGAGCAGTTCTTC.